This is a list of T cell receptor beta chains from one sample in a study of radiotherapy plus CTLA-4 blockade in lung cancer. Measured with immunoSEQ multiplex PCR; TCRdb has only the in-frame clones, and not every one. Of over 60,000 clones in the sample, more than 75% are singletons; the top ten hold over 35%. Sequencing used peripheral blood, obtained from a patient treated with radiotherapy plus ipilimumab. The receptors were gathered from a human donor with non-small cell lung cancer that progressed on radiotherapy plus ipilimumab. Each CDR3 is given with its conserved first and last residue. A D gene is named only where the DNA matches it firmly. Clone size is given for some rows only: seen once, a few or many times, or a class if the clone is expanded.

v_gene: TRBV27
abundance: .
d_gene: .
j_gene: TRBJ2-3
CDR3nt: TGTGCCAGCAGTTCGGAGGGGTTGGGGGCAGATACGCAGTATTTT
CDR3aa: CASSSEGLGADTQYF

v_gene: TRBV7-3
abundance: .
d_gene: TRBD2
j_gene: TRBJ2-1
CDR3nt: TGTGCCAGCAGCTTAGCGGGAGGGCTCAATGAGCAGTTCTTC
CDR3aa: CASSLAGGLNEQFF

v_gene: TRBV6-5
abundance: .
d_gene: .
j_gene: TRBJ2-4
CDR3nt: TGTGCCAGCACTGACTCCGGCGGTAAAAACATTCAGTACTTC
CDR3aa: CASTDSGGKNIQYF

v_gene: TRBV2
abundance: .
d_gene: .
j_gene: TRBJ2-7
CDR3nt: TGTGCCAGCAGTAAAGGTTCAGAGATCTCCTACGAGCAGTACTTC
CDR3aa: CASSKGSEISYEQYF

v_gene: TRBV4-1
abundance: few
d_gene: TRBD1
j_gene: TRBJ1-4
CDR3nt: TGCGCCAGCAGCCAAGGTGGGGACAGGAACGAAAAACTGTTTTTT
CDR3aa: CASSQGGDRNEKLFF

v_gene: TRBV28
abundance: few
d_gene: .
j_gene: TRBJ1-1
CDR3nt: TGTGCCAGCAGTTTCCCTTCAGGCACTGAAGCTTTCTTT
CDR3aa: CASSFPSGTEAFF

v_gene: TRBV27
abundance: .
d_gene: TRBD1
j_gene: TRBJ1-1
CDR3nt: TGTGCCAGCAGTACGGGACAGTTGAACACTGAAGCTTTCTTT
CDR3aa: CASSTGQLNTEAFF

v_gene: TRBV5-4
abundance: .
d_gene: TRBD2
j_gene: TRBJ2-4
CDR3nt: TGTGCCAGCAGCTTGAAGCGGGAGACGGGAAACATTCAGTACTTC
CDR3aa: CASSLKRETGNIQYF

v_gene: TRBV5-1
abundance: .
d_gene: TRBD1
j_gene: TRBJ2-7
CDR3nt: TGCGCCAGCAGCTCGTGGACAGGCTCCTACGAGCAGTACTTC
CDR3aa: CASSSWTGSYEQYF

v_gene: TRBV27
abundance: .
d_gene: TRBD2
j_gene: TRBJ2-3
CDR3nt: TGTGCCAGCAGTCACTCCGGACTAGCGGAAAGCACAGATACGCAGTATTTT
CDR3aa: CASSHSGLAESTDTQYF

v_gene: TRBV5-1
abundance: .
d_gene: .
j_gene: TRBJ2-1
CDR3nt: TGCGCCAGCAGCCCCGGGACAACAGACAATGAGCAGTTCTTC
CDR3aa: CASSPGTTDNEQFF

v_gene: TRBV2
abundance: once
d_gene: .
j_gene: TRBJ2-5
CDR3nt: TGTGCCAGCAGTATGGGGGTTCAGGAGACCCAGTACTTC
CDR3aa: CASSMGVQETQYF

v_gene: TRBV6-1
abundance: .
d_gene: .
j_gene: TRBJ2-5
CDR3nt: TGTGCCAGCAGAACCCCTGTAAGGGAGACCCAGTACTTC
CDR3aa: CASRTPVRETQYF

v_gene: TRBV7-3
abundance: .
d_gene: .
j_gene: TRBJ1-4
CDR3nt: TGTGCCAGCAGCCCGAGAACCACTAATGAAAAACTGTTTTTT
CDR3aa: CASSPRTTNEKLFF

v_gene: TRBV9
abundance: .
d_gene: .
j_gene: TRBJ2-3
CDR3nt: TGTGCCAGCAGCACCACAGATACGCAGTATTTT
CDR3aa: CASSTTDTQYF

v_gene: TRBV25-1
abundance: few
d_gene: .
j_gene: TRBJ2-3
CDR3nt: TGTGCCAGCAGTGAAGGCTTAGGGGACACAGATACGCAGTATTTT
CDR3aa: CASSEGLGDTDTQYF

v_gene: TRBV2
abundance: .
d_gene: .
j_gene: TRBJ1-5
CDR3nt: TGTGCCAGCAGTGAACCCATCAATCAGCCCCAGCATTTT
CDR3aa: CASSEPINQPQHF

v_gene: TRBV7-8
abundance: .
d_gene: TRBD2
j_gene: TRBJ2-7
CDR3nt: TGTGCCAGCAGCTTACCTAGCGGGAGGCCTCCCTACTACGAGCAGTACTTC
CDR3aa: CASSLPSGRPPYYEQYF

v_gene: TRBV7-2
abundance: once
d_gene: .
j_gene: TRBJ1-5
CDR3nt: TGTGCCAGCAGCTTAGTTGGGTATCAGCCCCAGCATTTT
CDR3aa: CASSLVGYQPQHF

v_gene: TRBV5-1
abundance: few
d_gene: .
j_gene: TRBJ1-2
CDR3nt: TGCGCCAGCAGACAGACTATTGGGGGGGTTTATGGCTACACCTTC
CDR3aa: CASRQTIGGVYGYTF

v_gene: TRBV6-1
abundance: .
d_gene: TRBD2
j_gene: TRBJ2-7
CDR3nt: TGTGCCAGCAGGACGGCTAGCGGGAGCTCCTACGAGCAGTACTTC
CDR3aa: CASRTASGSSYEQYF

v_gene: TRBV30
abundance: .
d_gene: .
j_gene: TRBJ2-6
CDR3nt: TGTGCCTGGCGTTCTCGGCGTTATAACAAAAGTCGGGCCAACGTCCTGACTTTC
CDR3aa: CAWRSRRYNKSRANVLTF

v_gene: TRBV6-5
abundance: .
d_gene: TRBD1
j_gene: TRBJ2-1
CDR3nt: TGTGCCAGCAGTTACCGGGACAGGGCTAAGATCTTC
CDR3aa: CASSYRDRAKIF

v_gene: TRBV7-3
abundance: .
d_gene: TRBD2
j_gene: TRBJ2-5
CDR3nt: TGTGCCAGCAGCTTATTTGGCGGGAGGGCGCCAGGGATGGAGACCCAGTACTTC
CDR3aa: CASSLFGGRAPGMETQYF

v_gene: TRBV14
abundance: once
d_gene: .
j_gene: TRBJ2-3
CDR3nt: TGTGCCAGCAGCCCGCAGACCCACACAGATACGCAGTATTTT
CDR3aa: CASSPQTHTDTQYF

v_gene: TRBV9
abundance: .
d_gene: TRBD2
j_gene: TRBJ2-1
CDR3nt: TGTGCCAGCAGCGTAGGACTAGCGGGAGAAGGGAATGAGCAGTTCTTC
CDR3aa: CASSVGLAGEGNEQFF

v_gene: TRBV6-5
abundance: .
d_gene: .
j_gene: TRBJ2-5
CDR3nt: TGTGCCAGCAGTTACGTCTACCAAGAGACCCAGTACTTC
CDR3aa: CASSYVYQETQYF

v_gene: TRBV28
abundance: .
d_gene: TRBD1
j_gene: TRBJ1-4
CDR3nt: TGTGCCAGCGGCTCATCGGGACAGGGTAATGAAAAACTGTTTTTT
CDR3aa: CASGSSGQGNEKLFF

v_gene: TRBV7-3
abundance: .
d_gene: .
j_gene: TRBJ2-7
CDR3nt: TGTGCCAGCAGCTTAGACTTAGGACTCGAGCAGTACTTC
CDR3aa: CASSLDLGLEQYF

v_gene: TRBV15
abundance: .
d_gene: TRBD1
j_gene: TRBJ2-5
CDR3nt: TGTGCCACCAGGACAGGGGGCAGCGAGACCCAGTACTTC
CDR3aa: CATRTGGSETQYF

v_gene: TRBV7-9
abundance: once
d_gene: .
j_gene: TRBJ1-1
CDR3nt: TGTGCCAGCAGCTCGACCTACCGACAGGAGCCGAACACTGAAGCTTTCTTT
CDR3aa: CASSSTYRQEPNTEAFF

v_gene: TRBV28
abundance: .
d_gene: .
j_gene: TRBJ2-7
CDR3nt: TGTGCCAGCAGTTTTAGTTCCGGTTACGAGCAGTACTTC
CDR3aa: CASSFSSGYEQYF

v_gene: TRBV19
abundance: .
d_gene: .
j_gene: TRBJ2-1
CDR3nt: TGTGCCAGTAGTACTCAGGGATATTGGCAGTTCTTC
CDR3aa: CASSTQGYWQFF

v_gene: TRBV4-1
abundance: .
d_gene: .
j_gene: TRBJ2-7
CDR3nt: TGCGCCAGCAGCCCGCTTTTGTCGGAGCCCTCCTACGAGCAGTACTTC
CDR3aa: CASSPLLSEPSYEQYF

v_gene: TRBV28
abundance: few
d_gene: .
j_gene: TRBJ1-4
CDR3nt: TGTGCCAGCAGAAATCAGGGGATTGAAAAACTGTTTTTT
CDR3aa: CASRNQGIEKLFF

v_gene: TRBV29-1
abundance: .
d_gene: .
j_gene: TRBJ2-7
CDR3nt: TGCAGCGCCCAAGGAAGCAGGGCGTACGAGCAGTACTTC
CDR3aa: CSAQGSRAYEQYF

v_gene: TRBV5-4
abundance: .
d_gene: .
j_gene: TRBJ1-5
CDR3nt: TGTGCCAGCAGCTTGGGGGGGAATAGCAATCAGCCCCAGCATTTT
CDR3aa: CASSLGGNSNQPQHF

v_gene: TRBV6-5
abundance: once
d_gene: .
j_gene: TRBJ1-5
CDR3nt: TGTGCCACCAACAACAGGGCCCATAGCAATCAGCCCCAGCATTTT
CDR3aa: CATNNRAHSNQPQHF

v_gene: TRBV29-1
abundance: .
d_gene: .
j_gene: TRBJ1-2
CDR3nt: TGCAGCGTGCGACAGGATTATGGCTACACCTTC
CDR3aa: CSVRQDYGYTF

v_gene: TRBV14
abundance: .
d_gene: .
j_gene: TRBJ1-1
CDR3nt: TGTGCCAGCAGCCTCAGACAGTTGAACACTGAAGCTTTCTTT
CDR3aa: CASSLRQLNTEAFF

v_gene: TRBV9
abundance: .
d_gene: TRBD2
j_gene: TRBJ2-1
CDR3nt: TGTGCCAGCAGCGTAGAGGCTAGCGGGATCAATGAGCAGTTCTTC
CDR3aa: CASSVEASGINEQFF

v_gene: TRBV5-1
abundance: .
d_gene: .
j_gene: TRBJ2-1
CDR3nt: TGCGCCAGCAGCTCGACCGGGACGGGCCAACCATACAATGAGCAGTTCTTC
CDR3aa: CASSSTGTGQPYNEQFF

v_gene: TRBV19
abundance: .
d_gene: .
j_gene: TRBJ2-7
CDR3nt: TGTGCCAGTAGTATAGACCGAAGAGCGGTGCAGTACTTC
CDR3aa: CASSIDRRAVQYF

v_gene: TRBV30
abundance: few
d_gene: .
j_gene: TRBJ1-5
CDR3nt: TGTGCCTGGAGTGATGGAGGCAGGGAGTGGCAGCCCCAGCATTTT
CDR3aa: CAWSDGGREWQPQHF

v_gene: TRBV28
abundance: .
d_gene: .
j_gene: TRBJ1-5
CDR3nt: TGTGCCAGCAGTATGAGCTCGAGGGCGCGGAGCAATCAGCCCCAGCATTTT
CDR3aa: CASSMSSRARSNQPQHF

v_gene: TRBV30
abundance: .
d_gene: .
j_gene: TRBJ1-1
CDR3nt: TGTGCCTGGAGTGCCGGGGGGGGGAGCACTGAAGCTTTCTTT
CDR3aa: CAWSAGGGSTEAFF

v_gene: TRBV9
abundance: .
d_gene: .
j_gene: TRBJ2-5
CDR3nt: TGTGCCAGCAGCGTAGAAGCGAACAGCGAAGAGACCCAGTACTTC
CDR3aa: CASSVEANSEETQYF

v_gene: TRBV10-3
abundance: .
d_gene: TRBD2
j_gene: TRBJ2-1
CDR3nt: TGTGCCATCAGTGGGGGGGGAGACTCCTACAATGAGCAGTTCTTC
CDR3aa: CAISGGGDSYNEQFF

v_gene: TRBV27
abundance: .
d_gene: .
j_gene: TRBJ1-5
CDR3nt: TGTGCCAGCAGTTTAGAGGTTCGTCAGCCCCAGCATTTT
CDR3aa: CASSLEVRQPQHF

v_gene: TRBV27
abundance: few
d_gene: .
j_gene: TRBJ2-5
CDR3nt: TGTGCCAGCAGTTTTCTACAGGGAGGGCAAGAGACCCAGTACTTC
CDR3aa: CASSFLQGGQETQYF

v_gene: TRBV5-1
abundance: .
d_gene: TRBD2
j_gene: TRBJ2-1
CDR3nt: TGCGCCAGCAGCTTGGGCGGGAGGGCCACCTACAATGAGCAGTTCTTC
CDR3aa: CASSLGGRATYNEQFF

v_gene: TRBV9
abundance: .
d_gene: TRBD2
j_gene: TRBJ2-3
CDR3nt: TGTGCCAGCAGCGTTGGCGGGAGTACAGATACGCAGTATTTT
CDR3aa: CASSVGGSTDTQYF

v_gene: TRBV6-1
abundance: .
d_gene: .
j_gene: TRBJ1-3
CDR3nt: TGTGCCAGCACCAGGGACGGATTCTCTGGAAACACCATATATTTT
CDR3aa: CASTRDGFSGNTIYF

v_gene: TRBV5-4
abundance: .
d_gene: TRBD2
j_gene: TRBJ2-1
CDR3nt: TGTGCCAGCACCTACCCCGGGACTAGCGGGAGCAATGAGCAGTTCTTC
CDR3aa: CASTYPGTSGSNEQFF

v_gene: TRBV19
abundance: once
d_gene: .
j_gene: TRBJ2-1
CDR3nt: TGTGCCAGTAGTATAGACCCCAGGTCTAATGAGCAGTTCTTC
CDR3aa: CASSIDPRSNEQFF

v_gene: TRBV6-6
abundance: once
d_gene: TRBD1
j_gene: TRBJ1-2
CDR3nt: TGTGCCAGCAGCAGGGGACAGGGGCACACGGGCTACACCTTC
CDR3aa: CASSRGQGHTGYTF

v_gene: TRBV5-6
abundance: .
d_gene: .
j_gene: TRBJ2-7
CDR3nt: TGTGCCAGCAGCTTGGTATCCTACGAGCAGTACTTC
CDR3aa: CASSLVSYEQYF

v_gene: TRBV7-6
abundance: once
d_gene: .
j_gene: TRBJ2-7
CDR3nt: TGTGCCAGCAGCCGCCTTGGGGCGGGGAACGAGCAGTACTTC
CDR3aa: CASSRLGAGNEQYF

v_gene: TRBV10-3
abundance: .
d_gene: TRBD2
j_gene: TRBJ2-1
CDR3nt: TGTGCCATCAGTGAGGAAGTTACGGGAGGGCCGACGTTGTTCTTC
CDR3aa: CAISEEVTGGPTLFF

v_gene: TRBV25-1
abundance: .
d_gene: .
j_gene: TRBJ1-1
CDR3nt: TGTGCCAGCAGTGACAGGCGGAGGGGCTCTGAAGCTTTCTTT
CDR3aa: CASSDRRRGSEAFF